These 16 T cell receptor beta chains share one sample of origin, sequenced in a study of blood T cells in healthy people across ages (dated by TCRdb to between 2014 and 2017). Libraries came from 5' RACE. Data came from an Illumina HiSeq 2500. A second PCR of 7 to 11 cycles was performed with a sample-barcoded 5' primer and a J-beta primer mix. The raw public data were reprocessed by TCRdb itself: fastp quality trimming at Q25, MiXCR clonotype calling, in-frame beta chains only. A single entry per CDR3 protein holds the most common genes and DNA from its merged rows. The sample table shows 1.5 million to 2 million distinct CDR3 sequences, and about 35% are seen once. Roughly 12% of the sample comes from the top ten. Sequences were obtained from blood. These receptors were taken from a woman in her twenties or thirties in good health.

This clonotype was detected once. A junction boundary mismatches the germline segment, possibly from a read error. V gene TRBV7-2 combines with J gene TRBJ2-7, with D hard to call. Germline V gene sequence: CDR1 SGHTA, CDR2 FQGNSA. The CDR3 contains 13 residues. CDR3 residues: CAGSPTHMGEQYF. CDR3 DNA sequence: TGTGCCGGCAGCCCGACCCACATGGGCGAGCAGTACTTC.

The rearrangement links TRBV5-1 to TRBJ2-7; 12 bases agree with TRBD2. This CDR3 is built from 15 residues. Germline lookup yields CDR1 SGHRS and CDR2 YFSETQ. V dropped 5 bases and J dropped 10; count of bases not matched to a gene: 13. CDR3 in DNA: TGCGCCAGCAGTCGGACTAGCGGGACGAAAGAGGCCCAGTACTTC. It translates to CASSRTSGTKEAQYF.

Comment on this clonotype: With a much larger clone just one base away, this may be a read error. The genes are TRBV7-2 and TRBJ2-5; 11 bases align to TRBD1. Germline assignment: CDR1 SGHTA and CDR2 FQGNSA. This CDR3 spans 16 amino acids. J was trimmed by 4 bases and V by 1 base; bases with no gene match: 5. CDR3 DNA: TGTGCCAGCAGCTTAGTCGGACAGGGGGCCGGAGAGACCCAGTACTTC. Translation: CASSLVGQGAGETQYF.

This clonotype has at least ten counts. CDR3: CASSLDRGSGYTF. The CDR3 region has the DNA TGTGCCAGCAGCTTAGATCGGGGGTCCGGCTACACCTTC. This sequence joins TRBV11-2 and TRBJ1-2; possible D gene TRBD1, 5 bases. CDR1 is SGHAT, CDR2 FQNNGV, per germline. Deletions cut 0 bases from V and 8 bases from J, with 10 bases between. The CDR3 covers 13 residues.

The CDR3 is CASSSFRGRTQNTEAFF. For the CDR3, the DNA is TGTGCCAGCAGCTCTTTCAGGGGAAGGACCCAGAACACTGAAGCTTTCTTT. This sequence joins TRBV5-7 and TRBJ1-1, with D possibly TRBD1 on 6 matching bases. TRBV5-7 is labeled an ORF, and its function is uncertain. Trimming stripped 3 bases from V and 1 base from J, with 19 bases between. The CDR3 contains 17 residues.

This clonotype was counted a few times. This sequence joins TRBV6-8 and TRBJ2-1, with 10 bases lining up with TRBD2. Germline values: CDR1 MNHGY, CDR2 SAAAGT. The length of the CDR3 is 16 residues. The junction had 7 bases not matched to a gene; V was cut back by 0 bases and J by 8 bases. The CDR3 reads CASSYSVQREGHEQFF. CDR3 nucleotides: TGTGCCAGCAGTTACTCGGTCCAGCGGGAGGGGCATGAGCAGTTCTTC.

The chain joins TRBV12-1 to TRBJ2-5; the D call in the table, TRBD2, was not verified against the DNA. TRBV12-1 is a pseudogene segment. The CDR3 spans 18 residues. CDR3 region: CASSFSPGLAGVQETQYF. CDR3 nucleotide sequence: TGTGCCAGCAGCTTTTCACCCGGACTAGCGGGGGTCCAAGAGACCCAGTACTTC.

In this sample, this clonotype turned up a few times. The chain couples TRBV24-1 to TRBJ2-1; 8 bases are a match to TRBD1. Losses at the gene ends were 3 bases for V and 8 bases for J; bases not matched to a gene: 11. The V gene's germline CDR1 is KGHDR and CDR2 SFDVKD. The CDR3 extends over 16 amino acids. CDR3 sequence: CATSDDDRGVRDEQFF. The CDR3 DNA is TGTGCCACCAGTGATGATGACAGGGGTGTTCGGGATGAGCAGTTCTTC.

This clonotype has only a few counts. V usage is TRBV20-1 and J usage is TRBJ2-5, with 10 bases that match TRBD2. Germline V gives CDR1 DFQATT, CDR2 SNEGSKA (reference sequence). The CDR3 is 17 amino acids. The J segment lost 4 bases and the V segment lost 5 bases, leaving 16 bases of the junction unmatched. The CDR3 loop reads CSAWSLEAGGWGETQYF. The CDR3 coding sequence is TGCAGTGCTTGGAGCTTGGAAGCGGGAGGGTGGGGAGAGACCCAGTACTTC.

This clonotype has more than one count but fewer than ten. The chain employs TRBV4-1 and TRBJ1-5; D uncertain. Germline V gene sequence: CDR1 MGHRA, CDR2 YSYEKL. The CDR3 covers 16 residues. Trimming took off 0 bases at V and 0 bases at J, with 9 bases between the two ends. This CDR3 reads CASSQEQSYSNQPQHF. CDR3 sequence (DNA): TGCGCCAGCAGCCAAGAACAGAGTTATAGCAATCAGCCCCAGCATTTT.

This clonotype was recorded a few times. The chain carries TRBV4-1 and TRBJ2-1, with D possibly being TRBD1 (5 bases). The ends were cut back, 2 bases at V and 2 bases at J, with 25 bases in the middle. Germline values: CDR1 MGHRA, CDR2 YSYEKL. The CDR3 contains 20 residues. In DNA form, the CDR3 reads TGCGCCAGCAGCCAATCAGGGTTTTCCGCGGATCAAACCCCCTACAATGAGCAGTTCTTC. The encoded protein is CASSQSGFSADQTPYNEQFF.

The J gene is TRBJ2-3, the V gene TRBV20-1; the D gene is possibly TRBD1 (5 bases). The V gene lost 0 bases and the J gene lost 3 bases, with 10 bases spanning the gap. This CDR3 has 14 residues. Germline V CDR1 and CDR2: DFQATT, SNEGSKA (reference sequence). CDR3 sequence (DNA): TGCAGTGCTAGAGATTCCAGGGCGACAGATACGCAGTATTTT. It yields the protein CSARDSRATDTQYF.

The CDR3 loop reads CSAPRRSDSYNEQFF. The DNA for the CDR3 is TGCAGTGCTCCCCGACGGTCCGACTCCTACAATGAGCAGTTCTTC. The V call is TRBV20-1, the J call TRBJ2-1; no clear D. This CDR3 comprises 15 residues. CDR1 is DFQATT, CDR2 SNEGSKA, per germline (reference sequence). V lost 5 bases to trimming and J lost 0 bases, with 14 bases between them.

Worth noting for this clonotype: The junction departs from the called germline gene at one end, perhaps through a read error. The gene calls are TRBV7-9 and TRBJ2-6; tentatively, D is TRBD1 (5 bases). Germline V CDR1 and CDR2: SEHNR, FQNEAQ (reference sequence). The CDR3 spans 17 residues. The CDR3 loop is CASRYHTLGSGANVRTF. The CDR3 DNA reads TGTGCCAGCAGGTACCACACGCTCGGCTCTGGGGCCAACGTCCGGACTTTC.

This chain joins TRBV27 and TRBJ2-5; D not resolved. CDR3 length: 13 amino acids. The germline V and J ends were trimmed by 4 bases and 4 bases, with 10 bases remaining between them. Germline CDR1 is MNHEY and CDR2 is SMNVEV (reference sequence). The CDR3 DNA reads as TGTGCCAGCAGTTCACCACATACAGAGACCCAGTACTTC. Translated: CASSSPHTETQYF.

The chain joins TRBV11-2 to TRBJ2-5; 7 nucleotides align to TRBD1. CDR1 SGHAT and CDR2 FQNNGV come from the germline V gene. Trimming at V came to 1 base and at J to 5 bases, leaving 7 bases not matched to a gene. The CDR3 is 15 amino acids. The CDR3 nucleotides read TGTGCCAGCAGCTTAGTTTCCGGGACAGACGAGACCCAGTACTTC. Translating it yields CASSLVSGTDETQYF. Based on the CDR3 plus reference TRBV11-2 and TRBJ2-5, the full variable domain is EAGVAQSPRYKIIEKRQSVAFWCNPISGHATLYWYQQILGQGPKLLIQFQNNGVVDDSQLPKDRFSAERLKGVDSTLKIQPAKLEDSAVYLCASSLVSGTDETQYFGPGTRLLVL.